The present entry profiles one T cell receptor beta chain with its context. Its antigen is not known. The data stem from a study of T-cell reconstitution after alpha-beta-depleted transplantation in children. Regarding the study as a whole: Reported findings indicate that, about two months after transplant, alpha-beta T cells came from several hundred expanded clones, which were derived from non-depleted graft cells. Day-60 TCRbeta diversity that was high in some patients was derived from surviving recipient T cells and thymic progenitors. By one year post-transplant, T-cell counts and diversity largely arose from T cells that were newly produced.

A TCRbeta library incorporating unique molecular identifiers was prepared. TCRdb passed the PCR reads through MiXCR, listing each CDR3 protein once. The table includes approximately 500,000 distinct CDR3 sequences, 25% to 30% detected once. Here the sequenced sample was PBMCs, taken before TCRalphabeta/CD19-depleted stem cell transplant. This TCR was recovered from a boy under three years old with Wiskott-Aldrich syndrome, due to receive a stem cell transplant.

CDR3 protein: CASSCGGYPYEQYF. CDR3 DNA: TGTGCCAGCAGCTGTGGGGGATACCCCTACGAGCAGTACTTC. J is TRBJ2-7 and V is TRBV5-6; D may correspond to TRBD1 or TRBD2 (5 bases each). This CDR3 spans 14 amino acids. Trimming removed 3 bases from V and 2 bases from J, with 12 bases in between. The germline gives CDR1 SGHDT, CDR2 YYEEEE.